The present T cell receptor (beta chain) was sequenced within a study of CD8 T cells in ankylosing spondylitis. CDR1 and CDR2 from the germline V gene are SEHNR and FQNEAQ (reference sequence). J lost 7 bases, V lost 3 bases, and 8 bases had no gene match. This CDR3 comprises 14 residues. Quantitative barcoded 5'-RACE was used to prepare TCR beta libraries. TCRdb reprocessed the 5' RACE reads via MiXCR and lists one record per CDR3 protein. This sample yields approximately 400,000 distinct CDR3 sequences, of which 17% are seen a single time; just over 1% belongs to the top ten. Study-wide findings and caveats: Some motif variants had been reported before (in reactive arthritis synovial fluid and blood). A TCR beta motif made of about eight highly homologous variants seemed typical of ankylosing spondylitis blood.

About this clonotype itself: Antigen: not known.

The receptor was derived from a male donor with ankylosing spondylitis. Sequences were obtained from blood, either unsorted or a sorted T cell fraction (not recorded which). This rearrangement joins TRBV7-9 to TRBJ2-7, with TRBD2 identical over 8 bases. The CDR3 loop reads CASSLRGLGGEQYF. Here the CDR3 DNA reads TGTGCCAGCAGCTTGAGGGGACTAGGGGGGGAGCAGTACTTC.